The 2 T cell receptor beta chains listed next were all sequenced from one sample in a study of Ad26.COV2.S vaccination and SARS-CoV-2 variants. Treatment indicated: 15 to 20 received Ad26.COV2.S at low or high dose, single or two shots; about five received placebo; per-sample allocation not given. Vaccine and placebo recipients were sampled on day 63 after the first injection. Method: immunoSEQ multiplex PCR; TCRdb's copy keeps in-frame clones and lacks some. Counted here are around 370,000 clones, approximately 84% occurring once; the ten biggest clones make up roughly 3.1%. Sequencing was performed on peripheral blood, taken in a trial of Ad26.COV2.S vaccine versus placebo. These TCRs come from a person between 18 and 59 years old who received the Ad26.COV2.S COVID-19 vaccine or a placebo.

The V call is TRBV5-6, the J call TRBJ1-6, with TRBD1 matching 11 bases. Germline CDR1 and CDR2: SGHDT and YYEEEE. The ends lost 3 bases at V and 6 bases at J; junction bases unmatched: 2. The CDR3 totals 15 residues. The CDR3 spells CASSSDRGRNSPLHF. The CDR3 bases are TGTGCCAGCAGCTCGGACAGGGGGCGTAATTCACCCCTCCACTTT.

The CDR3 here is CASSINGQGATSGNTIYF. The CDR3 DNA is TGTGCCAGCAGTATCAACGGACAGGGAGCCACCTCTGGAAACACCATATATTTT. The chain recombines TRBV27 with TRBJ1-3; 8 bases match TRBD1. Germline V lookup: CDR1 MNHEY, CDR2 SMNVEV (reference sequence). CDR3 length equals 18 residues. V lost 5 bases, J lost 0 bases, and 12 bases stayed unmatched.